These T cell receptor beta chains were read from a single sample in a study of T cell responses to AZD1222 COVID-19 vaccine. Here immunoSEQ multiplex PCR was the method, and the copy in TCRdb shows in-frame clones only, minus some. This sample has 120,000 or so clones, with around nine tenths found just once. The source was peripheral blood, collected 28 days after the second AZD1222 dose. These receptors came from an adult who received the AZD1222 COVID-19 vaccine. Each CDR3 is given with its conserved first and last residue. Fields, in order: clone size, V gene, J gene, D gene, CDR3 DNA, CDR3 protein. D genes are given only for firm matches. Some rows mark clone size as missing; the rest say once, few, many or name a class of expanded clone.

-	TRBV27	TRBJ1-2	-	TGTGCCAGCAGTTTAGTCCAGGGGAGAGAGGGCACCTTC	CASSLVQGREGTF
once	TRBV3-1/TRBV3-2	TRBJ2-3	-	TGTGCCAGCAGCCCCGGTGATGGTTCAGATACGCAGTATTTT	CASSPGDGSDTQYF
-	TRBV6-5	TRBJ1-5	-	TGTGCCAGCAGGGCGGGGTATAGCAATCAGCCCCAGCATTTT	CASRAGYSNQPQHF
-	TRBV28	TRBJ1-1	TRBD1	TGTGCCAGCAGTCCACCCGGGGCAGGGGGACCGAACACTGAAGCTTTCTTT	CASSPPGAGGPNTEAFF
-	TRBV27	TRBJ2-7	-	TGTGCCAGCAGCCAGGGGGGGATCGGGTCTCGCGAGCAGTACTTC	CASSQGGIGSREQYF
-	TRBV9	TRBJ2-7	TRBD2	TGTGCCAGCAGCGCCGGGACTAGCTTTGACGAGCAGTACTTC	CASSAGTSFDEQYF
-	TRBV20-1	TRBJ1-6	-	TGCAGTGCTAGTATCTTGTTAGATTCACCCCTCCACTTT	CSASILLDSPLHF
-	TRBV19	TRBJ2-3	TRBD2	TGTGCCAGTAGTATAGAAACTAGCGGTTGGGGAGATACGCAGTATTTT	CASSIETSGWGDTQYF
-	TRBV28	TRBJ2-7	-	TGTGCCAGCAGTTTTAGGCGGGCGACCTACGAGCAGTACTTC	CASSFRRATYEQYF
-	TRBV27	TRBJ1-2	TRBD1	TGTGCCAGCAGTTCCGAGCCGACAGGGAACGAGGGCTACACCTTC	CASSSEPTGNEGYTF
-	TRBV28	TRBJ2-3	TRBD1	TGTGCCAGCAGTTGGGGACAGGGCAAAGATACGCAGTATTTT	CASSWGQGKDTQYF
-	TRBV7-2	TRBJ1-1	-	TGTGCCAGCAGCTTAGGTAACCACCAATTAGAAGCTTTCTTT	CASSLGNHQLEAFF
-	TRBV9	TRBJ1-2	-	TGTGCCAGCATGTCAGGGACTGGCTACACCTTC	CASMSGTGYTF
-	TRBV5-1	TRBJ1-2	TRBD1	TGCGCCAGCAGCTCCACAGGGGTCGGGGACTATGGCTACACCTTC	CASSSTGVGDYGYTF
-	TRBV5-5	TRBJ1-1	TRBD1	TGTGCCAGCAGCCCGGACAGGGTTTGGGGCAGAACTGAAGCTTTCTTT	CASSPDRVWGRTEAFF
-	TRBV27	TRBJ2-1	TRBD2	TGTGCCAGCAGTAATCTAGCGGGAGTTCGGAATGAGCAGTTCTTC	CASSNLAGVRNEQFF
-	TRBV11-3	TRBJ2-3	-	TGTGCCAGCAGCTTAGAAGGATCGGCAGTAGTAGATACGCAGTATTTT	CASSLEGSAVVDTQYF
-	TRBV20-1	TRBJ2-5	TRBD2	TGCAGTGCTGGCGACTGGGGGGGCCAGTACTTC	CSAGDWGGQYF
-	TRBV2	TRBJ1-2	-	TGTGCCAGCAGTGAAGGGAGAGTCTATGGCTACACCTTC	CASSEGRVYGYTF
few	TRBV3-1/TRBV3-2	TRBJ1-1	TRBD1	TGTGCCAGCAGCCAGGACAGGGGGATTCTGGGCACTGAAGCTTTCTTT	CASSQDRGILGTEAFF
-	TRBV28	TRBJ1-4	-	TGTGCCAGTCTTGCCCACGGGAATGAAAAACTGTTTTTT	CASLAHGNEKLFF
-	TRBV2	TRBJ2-5	-	TGTGCCAGCAGTGAGGGGGTCGCTCGAAAAAAGACCCAGTACTTC	CASSEGVARKKTQYF
few	TRBV27	TRBJ2-5	-	TGTGCCAGCAGTTTCTCCCCGGGGACCCAGTACTTC	CASSFSPGTQYF
-	TRBV14	TRBJ2-2	TRBD2	TGTGCCAGCAGCCAAGAATTGGGACTAGGCTCCACCGGGGAGCTGTTTTTT	CASSQELGLGSTGELFF
-	TRBV5-8	TRBJ1-3	-	TGTGCCAGCAGCTCGTCTAACACTGGAAACACCATATATTTT	CASSSSNTGNTIYF
-	TRBV12-5	TRBJ2-1	TRBD2	TGTGCTAGTGGCTACAGCGGGATGACGGTCAATGAGCAGTTCTTC	CASGYSGMTVNEQFF
-	TRBV7-3	TRBJ2-1	-	TGTGCCAGCAGCTCCGGGTCCTACAATGAGCAGTTCTTC	CASSSGSYNEQFF
once	TRBV11-2	TRBJ1-4	TRBD1	TGTGCCAGCAGCCGCGCAGGGGGCTTTGGTGAAAAACTGTTTTTT	CASSRAGGFGEKLFF
-	TRBV6-5	TRBJ1-1	TRBD1	TGTGCCAGCAGTTATCAGGGGGCAGACACTGAAGCTTTCTTT	CASSYQGADTEAFF
once	TRBV11-2	TRBJ2-7	-	TGTGCCAGCAGCTTACAGGGGCTCGAGCAGTACTTC	CASSLQGLEQYF
-	TRBV27	TRBJ1-6	-	TGTGCCAGCAGTTTAGGCCCGCAGGCTTCACCCCTCCACTTT	CASSLGPQASPLHF
-	TRBV6-1	TRBJ2-5	TRBD1	TGTGCCAGCAGTGATACCATTACAGGGGGCGCGGGGACCCAGTACTTC	CASSDTITGGAGTQYF
-	TRBV6-5	TRBJ2-7	TRBD1	TGTGCCAGCAGTTACTCCGGGACAGGGCTCTACGAGCAGTACTTC	CASSYSGTGLYEQYF
-	TRBV11-3	TRBJ2-7	TRBD2	TGTGCCAGCAGCTTTAGCGGGGGGGCGTACGAGCAGTACTTC	CASSFSGGAYEQYF
-	TRBV7-2	TRBJ1-5	-	TGTGCCAGCAGCTTCGATCCGGGAGTCTATCAGCCCCAGCATTTT	CASSFDPGVYQPQHF
-	TRBV10-1	TRBJ1-2	TRBD1	TGCGCCAGCAGTGAGTCTGTGACAGGGTCTGGCTACACCTTC	CASSESVTGSGYTF
few	TRBV5-1	TRBJ1-1	-	TGCGCCAGCAGTTCTCAGTCGTTGGACACTGAAGCTTTCTTT	CASSSQSLDTEAFF
-	TRBV7-2	TRBJ2-7	-	TGTGCCAGCAGCTTTATCCCCGGCCAGGTTACCTACGAGCAGTACTTC	CASSFIPGQVTYEQYF
-	TRBV29-1	TRBJ2-7	-	TGCAGCGTTTCAGGGGCCTACGAGCAGTACTTC	CSVSGAYEQYF
-	TRBV4-1	TRBJ2-7	TRBD2	TGCGCCAGCAGCCAAGACCCCGGGACTAGCGGGAGACACGAGCAGTACTTC	CASSQDPGTSGRHEQYF
-	TRBV5-1	TRBJ1-1	-	TGCGCCAGCAGCTTGGGGACTGAAGCTTTCTTT	CASSLGTEAFF
-	TRBV5-1	TRBJ1-1	TRBD1	TGCGCCAGCGGGACAGCGAACACTGAAGCTTTCTTT	CASGTANTEAFF
-	TRBV28	TRBJ2-7	-	TGTGCCAGCACGGGACTTTCCTACGAGCAGTACTTC	CASTGLSYEQYF
-	TRBV28	TRBJ2-5	TRBD1	TGTGCCAGCAGTTTGGGGACAGGGGAGAGCGAGACCCAGTACTTC	CASSLGTGESETQYF
-	TRBV29-1	TRBJ1-2	-	TGCAGCGTTGAAGAGGGGGGGGCAGCCTATGGCTACACCTTC	CSVEEGGAAYGYTF
-	TRBV3-1/TRBV3-2	TRBJ2-7	TRBD1	TGTGCCAGCAGCCACCTCCCCCCGGGACAGGGGGCCGGCGAGCAGTACTTC	CASSHLPPGQGAGEQYF